This T cell receptor (beta chain) was sequenced for a study of cytomegalovirus exposure and HLA in healthy donors. The count of this clone is one. PCR amplification relied on 60 Vbeta primers (plus 13 Jbeta primers). Some clones are missing from TCRdb's copy, which holds only in-frame ones; the method was immunoSEQ multiplex PCR. The repertoire holds 90,000 to 100,000 clones, with roughly 70% as singletons. The germline V gene has CDR1 SGHNT and CDR2 YYREEE (reference sequence). V was trimmed by 4 bases and J by 0 bases, leaving 10 bases between them. The CDR3 length is 14 residues. The chain recombines TRBV5-4 with TRBJ1-1, with D perhaps matching TRBD1 (6 bases). The sequence was collected from a man aged 50 or older in good health and CMV-seronegative. Sequencing was performed on PBMCs. The CDR3 DNA reads TGTGCCAGCAGCATAGGACAGCTGAACACTGAAGCTTTCTTT. Its translation: CASSIGQLNTEAFF.